This T cell receptor beta chain was obtained from a study of blood T cell repertoires in COVID-19. V was shortened by 6 bases and J by 2 bases, with 10 bases between the two germline ends. The CDR3 loop spans 13 amino acids. Germline V gives CDR1 MNHEY, CDR2 SMNVEV (reference sequence). Clones were sequenced by immunoSEQ multiplex PCR, and TCRdb holds only the in-frame ones, with some missing. The data contain 110,000 or so clones, about 85% of them singletons. Sequenced sample: peripheral blood. The J gene is TRBJ1-1, the V gene TRBV27, with D possibly TRBD1 on 6 matching bases. The clonotype was recovered from a man aged 40-49 years with acute or convalescent COVID-19. CDR3 DNA sequence: TGTGCCAGCAGAGGGGGGGATAACACTGAAGCTTTCTTT. Residues: CASRGGDNTEAFF.